This TCR beta chain was sequenced during a study of blood T cell repertoires in COVID-19. For the study at large: The samples span acute and convalescent COVID-19 from the United States, Italy and Spain. Sources were T cells, B-cell-depleted T cells, or PBMCs; the material itself was cDNA or gDNA.

This clone appeared once. TCRdb's table, derived via immunoSEQ multiplex PCR, lists solely in-frame clones and lacks some. The table lists 200,000 to 300,000 clones, nearly 95% of them singletons. This CDR3 is built from 16 residues. V was pared by 6 bases and J by 7 bases, with 10 bases of the junction left unmatched. Germline lookup yields CDR1 LNHDA and CDR2 SQIVND (reference sequence). The TCR was taken from a man aged 25-45 years with COVID-19, enrolled during active disease. Source material: peripheral blood. This rearrangement joins TRBV19 to TRBJ2-2, with 11 bases lining up with TRBD1. Here the CDR3 DNA reads TGTGCCAGTAGAAAAGGGACAGGGGGACGCGGCGGGGAGCTGTTTTTT. It specifies CASRKGTGGRGGELFF.